These T cell receptor beta chains were read from a single sample in a study of blood T cell repertoires in COVID-19. Only in-frame clones appear in the TCRdb table, and some are missing; sequencing was by immunoSEQ multiplex PCR. The table shows roughly 150,000 clones, with 75% to 90% occurring only once. Sequenced input: peripheral blood. The origin of the receptors is a woman in her sixties or seventies with acute or convalescent COVID-19. Both conserved end residues are trimmed from each CDR3.

J,V,CDR3
TRBJ2-3,TRBV28,ASSLGSLAGSTDTQY
TRBJ2-3,TRBV29-1,SVDLAGASTDTQY
TRBJ2-3,TRBV11-3,ASSGGGPGTDTQY
TRBJ1-5,TRBV12-3/TRBV12-4,ASSQLPQPQH
TRBJ2-3,TRBV10-3,ATAGSPLETDTQY
TRBJ1-6,TRBV6-2/TRBV6-3,ASSYVQGASSPLH
TRBJ2-5,TRBV7-2,ASSLLTGRETQY
TRBJ2-7,TRBV5-1,ASSPSHSGGQLPNSYEQY
TRBJ2-5,TRBV27,ASSSSGQGNQETQY
TRBJ1-5,TRBV2,ASRPTGDSNQPQH
TRBJ2-3,TRBV7-6,ASSLEDLTHTDTQY
TRBJ1-4,TRBV3-1/TRBV3-2,ASSQDGGTGTRKLF
TRBJ1-2,TRBV24-1,ATSDRDREGGYT
TRBJ1-3,TRBV14,ASSQGRRGSGNTIY
TRBJ2-7,TRBV13,ASSPGAGDYEQY
TRBJ1-1,TRBV5-1,ASSFTVNTEAF
TRBJ1-4,TRBV10-1,ASSEGDRFGKLF
TRBJ2-3,TRBV2,ASSDSGGTDTQY
TRBJ2-3,TRBV3-1/TRBV3-2,ASSPRDSSTQY
TRBJ2-5,TRBV7-2,ASSQGAGGRVED
TRBJ1-3,TRBV25-1,ASTETRDSDSGNTIY
TRBJ2-3,TRBV4-3,ASSGGGTSGGVNTQY
TRBJ2-7,TRBV3-1/TRBV3-2,ASSHGTGTPYEQY
TRBJ2-5,TRBV3-1/TRBV3-2,ASSSSVRETQY
TRBJ2-3,TRBV7-6,ASSLHGQGVTDTQY
TRBJ1-1,TRBV11-2,ASSLDMTGLNTEAF
TRBJ1-2,TRBV7-2,ASSLVTGLYGYT
TRBJ2-1,TRBV10-3,AISGSSYEQF
TRBJ1-1,TRBV29-1,SVGRGINTEAF
TRBJ2-6,TRBV27,ASSPRGAGDNVLT
TRBJ2-5,TRBV11-3,ASSLQAGGPETQY
TRBJ1-1,TRBV4-3,ASSQDRGTMNTEAF
TRBJ2-3,TRBV6-2/TRBV6-3,ASSYTPTSGGTSDTQY
TRBJ1-4,TRBV5-5,ASTQGVNEKLF
TRBJ1-3,TRBV9,ASSVDPIQNPSGNTIY
TRBJ2-1,TRBV28,ASKDNNEQF
TRBJ2-2,TRBV6-2/TRBV6-3,ASSSWGGANTGELF
TRBJ1-2,TRBV7-9,ASSRTGGVGYT
TRBJ2-1,TRBV3-1/TRBV3-2,ASSQEAGGLGKQF
TRBJ1-5,TRBV6-6,ASSARGGDQPQH
TRBJ2-7,TRBV27,ASSRQAPSYEQY
TRBJ2-3,TRBV6-5,ASSYTGDTQY
TRBJ1-4,TRBV5-1,ASSPQAGVQKLF
TRBJ2-1,TRBV5-1,ASSLDWGQYNEQF
TRBJ2-2,TRBV4-1,ASSQESSSGGGTGELF